Below are 29 T cell receptor beta chains sequenced from a single sample in a study of blood T cell repertoires in COVID-19. Here immunoSEQ multiplex PCR was the method, and the copy in TCRdb shows in-frame clones only, minus some. The table includes about 300,000 clones, around 84% detected once. The sample consisted of peripheral blood. The receptors derive from an older man with acute or convalescent COVID-19.

This chain joins TRBV7-2 and TRBJ2-1; maybe TRBD2 (5 bases). Trimming took 1 base from V and 16 from J, leaving 23 bases between them. This CDR3 comprises 15 residues. The germline V gene has CDR1 SGHTA and CDR2 FQGNSA. Here the CDR3 reads CASSLDQRSPNFSFF. The CDR3 DNA is TGTGCCAGCAGCTTAGACCAGCGGAGCCCGAATTTTAGTTTCTTC. Variable domain in full (rest from reference TRBV7-2 and TRBJ2-1): GAGVSQSPSNKVTEKGKDVELRCDPISGHTALYWYRQSLGQGLEFLIYFQGNSAPDKSGLPSDRFSAERTGGSVSTLTIQRTQQEDSAVYLCASSLDQRSPNFSFFGPGTRLTVL.

The chain combines TRBV25-1 with TRBJ1-4; D may be TRBD1 (5 bases). Germline-derived CDR1 and CDR2 are MGHDK and SYGVNS. The CDR3 sequence is 15 residues long. V was shortened by 0 bases and J by 7 bases, with 12 bases between the two germline ends. CDR3 in DNA: TGTGCCAGCAGTGAATATAGAGCCGGGGGTGAAAAACTGTTTTTT. Its protein is CASSEYRAGGEKLFF. The whole variable domain, remainder taken from reference TRBV25-1 and TRBJ1-4, is EADIYQTPRYLVIGTGKKITLECSQTMGHDKMYWYQQDPGMELHLIHYSYGVNSTEKGDLSSESTVSRIRTEHFPLTLESARPSHTSQYLCASSEYRAGGEKLFFGSGTQLSVL.

There are a few counts of this clone. This sequence joins TRBV5-1 and TRBJ2-2; 7 positions agree with TRBD2. J lost 2 bases, V lost 4 bases, and 11 bases had no gene match. The CDR3 is 17 amino acids. Germline V CDR1 and CDR2: SGHRS, YFSETQ. Written as DNA, the CDR3 is TGCGCCAGCAGCCCGGGGTATCTAGCGGATAACACCGGGGAGCTGTTTTTT. It codes for CASSPGYLADNTGELFF.

V is TRBV9 and J is TRBJ2-5; a possible D gene is TRBD2 (5 bases). The CDR3 is 16 amino acids. The germline gives CDR1 SGDLS, CDR2 YYNGEE. Trimming took off 0 bases at V and 6 bases at J, with 18 bases between the two ends. In DNA, the CDR3 is TGTGCCAGCAGCGTAGAGGATGGGAGAGGAAGGAAGACCCAGTACTTC. Protein: CASSVEDGRGRKTQYF.

The J gene is TRBJ1-1, the V gene TRBV7-2; unclear D gene. The germline gives CDR1 SGHTA, CDR2 FQGNSA. CDR3 length: 14 amino acids. V was clipped by 2 bases and J by 3 bases, with 10 bases between them. The CDR3 DNA reads TGTGCCAGCAGCTTAACCGGGAAGGACACTGAAGCTTTCTTT. This codes for CASSLTGKDTEAFF. Full variable domain (remainder filled in from reference TRBV7-2 and TRBJ1-1): GAGVSQSPSNKVTEKGKDVELRCDPISGHTALYWYRQSLGQGLEFLIYFQGNSAPDKSGLPSDRFSAERTGGSVSTLTIQRTQQEDSAVYLCASSLTGKDTEAFFGQGTRLTVV.

Only a few counts were recorded for this clone. The chain has TRBV3-1 (or the pseudogene TRBV3-2) and TRBJ1-2; D unclear. V was trimmed by 4 bases and J by 6 bases, leaving 15 bases between them. Germline loops: CDR1 LGHDT, CDR2 YNNKEL (reference sequence). The length of the CDR3 is 14 residues. CDR3: CASSPHPLVNGYTF. The CDR3 DNA reads as TGTGCCAGCAGCCCACATCCGTTGGTTAATGGCTACACCTTC.

The chain recombines TRBV13 with TRBJ1-4, with D maybe TRBD1 (6 bases). Trimming left V 6 bases short and J 4 bases short, with 12 bases between. Germline V gene data show CDR1 as PRHDT and CDR2 as FYEKMQ (reference sequence). The CDR3 extends over 14 amino acids. The CDR3 DNA follows: TGTGCCAGCAGATTACAGGGTAATAATGAAAAACTGTTTTTT. The encoded protein is CASRLQGNNEKLFF.

This clone was observed a handful of times. The rearrangement uses TRBV5-1 and TRBJ1-1; D gene unclear. This CDR3 has 14 residues. V lost 0 bases and J lost 1, with 7 bases in between. Looked up from germline, CDR1 is SGHRS and CDR2 is YFSETQ. In DNA form, the CDR3 reads TGCGCCAGCAGCTTGGACGGTTCGAACACTGAAGCTTTCTTT. This codes for CASSLDGSNTEAFF.

The CDR3 spells CASSQGGERLGNSPLHF. Here the CDR3 DNA reads TGCGCCAGCAGCCAAGGGGGGGAGAGGTTGGGAAATTCACCCCTCCACTTT. V is TRBV4-1 and J is TRBJ1-6; perhaps TRBD1 as D (5 bases). The CDR3 has 17 amino acids. Trimming shortened V by 1 base and J by 7 bases, and 17 bases separated the two germline ends. Germline values: CDR1 MGHRA, CDR2 YSYEKL.

The gene calls are TRBV5-4 and TRBJ2-7, with a possible D match to TRBD2 (5 bases). Deletions cut 2 bases from V and 5 bases from J, with 11 bases between. The CDR3 is 13 residues long. Germline CDR1 is SGHNT and CDR2 is YYREEE (reference sequence). The CDR3 is CASSFAGGDEQYF. Written as DNA, the CDR3 is TGTGCCAGCAGCTTTGCGGGTGGGGACGAGCAGTACTTC.

The chain has TRBV3-1 (or the pseudogene TRBV3-2) and TRBJ2-5, with a weak D call TRBD1 (7 bases). The CDR3 extends over 16 amino acids. Germline values: CDR1 LGHDT, CDR2 YNNKEL (reference sequence). Trimming shortened V by 3 bases and J by 3 bases, and 17 bases separated the two germline ends. The CDR3 region has the DNA TGTGCCAGCAGCCAGGGGGGCAGGGGGACGGAAGAGACCCAGTACTTC. Amino acid sequence: CASSQGGRGTEETQYF.

The V and J genes are TRBV18 and TRBJ2-5; 7 bases align to TRBD1. V lost 4 bases to trimming and J lost 2 bases; unmatched junction nucleotides: 10. In germline, CDR1 is KGHSH, CDR2 LQKENI. The CDR3 length is 16 residues. The CDR3 nucleotides read TGTGCCAGCTCACTTGGGGCTCCGGGACAGCAAGAGACCCAGTACTTC. Translating it yields CASSLGAPGQQETQYF.

The chain recombines TRBV19 with TRBJ2-1; the match to TRBD1 covers 11 bases. Germline V gene sequence: CDR1 LNHDA, CDR2 SQIVND (reference sequence). The junction had 9 bases not matched to a gene; V was cut back by 7 bases and J by 7 bases. This CDR3 is built from 15 residues. CDR3 in amino acids: CASKTDRGRWNEQFF. In DNA form, the CDR3 reads TGTGCCAGTAAAACGGACAGGGGGCGTTGGAATGAGCAGTTCTTC.

The chain has TRBV19 and TRBJ1-5; 8 positions agree with TRBD1. This CDR3 is 14 amino acids long. Trimming took 5 bases from V and 6 from J; bases not matched to a gene: 6. Germline CDR1 reads LNHDA; CDR2 reads SQIVND (reference sequence). The CDR3: CASSFPTGAQPQHF. CDR3 DNA sequence: TGTGCCAGTAGTTTCCCGACAGGGGCTCAGCCCCAGCATTTT.

The V and J genes are TRBV6-5 and TRBJ2-1, with 7 bases matching TRBD2. Germline-derived CDR1 and CDR2 are MNHEY and SVGAGI. Germline trimming cut 9 bases from V and 8 bases from J; bases unmatched to any gene: 16. CDR3 length: 15 residues. The CDR3 DNA reads as TGTGCCAGTGGACCACCAAGGCGGGAGCGGGATGAGCAGTTCTTC. It encodes CASGPPRRERDEQFF.

As regards this clone: Other DNA variants within this sample encode the same CDR3. The chain joins TRBV15 to TRBJ2-7; D perhaps matches TRBD2 (7 bases). Germline CDR1 reads LNHNV; CDR2 reads YYDKDF (reference sequence). The CDR3 loop spans 14 amino acids. Trimming shortened V by 0 bases and J by 4 bases, and 10 bases separated the two germline ends. The CDR3 loop reads CATSREGGPYEQYF. CDR3 nucleotides: TGTGCCACCAGCAGAGAGGGGGGGCCTTACGAGCAGTACTTC.

The chain joins TRBV6-5 to TRBJ1-1; TRBD1 matches at 9 bases. The CDR3 has 16 amino acids. J was trimmed by 4 bases and V by 2 bases; bases with no gene match: 8. In germline, CDR1 is MNHEY, CDR2 SVGAGI. The DNA of the CDR3 is TGTGCCAGCAGTTACCGCGGGACAGGGACTACCACTGAAGCTTTCTTT. This encodes CASSYRGTGTTTEAFF.

This clone was observed a single time. This sequence joins TRBV19 and TRBJ1-1; 7 bases match TRBD1. The CDR3 totals 12 residues. Germline lookup yields CDR1 LNHDA and CDR2 SQIVND (reference sequence). V gave up 2 bases and J gave up 10 bases; unmatched junction bases: 4. The CDR3: CASSIPGQSAFF. Written as DNA, the CDR3 is TGTGCCAGTAGTATACCGGGACAGTCAGCTTTCTTT.

The J gene is TRBJ1-4, the V gene TRBV20-1; 10 bases are shared with TRBD1. V gave up 3 bases and J gave up 12 bases; unmatched junction bases: 4. Germline-derived CDR1 and CDR2 are DFQATT and SNEGSKA (reference sequence). The CDR3 is 12 amino acids. The CDR3: CSASGTGVELFF. CDR3 DNA sequence: TGCAGTGCTAGTGGGACAGGGGTGGAACTGTTTTTT.

The J gene is TRBJ1-2, the V gene TRBV7-6; 7 bases are a match to TRBD1. Losses at the gene ends were 5 bases for V and 5 bases for J; bases not matched to a gene: 11. CDR1 is SGHVS and CDR2 is FNYEAQ in the germline V gene. The CDR3 sequence is 15 residues long. The CDR3 DNA reads TGTGCCAGCAGCCCATCCGACAGGGTCGAGTATGGCTACACCTTC. Translating gives CASSPSDRVEYGYTF.

The chain has TRBV3-1 (or the pseudogene TRBV3-2) and TRBJ1-1; D not resolved. Per the germline V gene, CDR1 is LGHDT and CDR2 is YNNKEL (reference sequence). The V end lost 0 bases, the J end lost 8 bases, and 10 bases lay between the germline ends. The CDR3 loop spans 13 amino acids. DNA for the CDR3: TGTGCCAGCAGCCAAGATCTGAAAACAGAAGCTTTCTTT. Amino acids: CASSQDLKTEAFF.

The chain carries TRBV5-1 and TRBJ2-3; 7 bases line up with TRBD2. Germline V gene sequence: CDR1 SGHRS, CDR2 YFSETQ. The V and J ends lost 4 bases and 5 bases, in that order; junction bases with no gene match: 10. This CDR3 has 15 residues. The DNA for the CDR3 is TGCGCCAGCAGCCTAGGCGCGGGAGTTGAAGATACGCAGTATTTT. It codes for CASSLGAGVEDTQYF.

The rearrangement joins TRBV7-2 to TRBJ2-4; D perhaps matches TRBD1 (6 bases). The CDR3 consists of 15 residues. Trimming took 3 bases from V and 0 from J, leaving 9 bases between them. The V gene's germline CDR1 is SGHTA and CDR2 FQGNSA. The CDR3: CASSLGAVAKNIQYF. The CDR3 DNA sequence: TGTGCCAGCAGCTTGGGGGCCGTAGCCAAAAACATTCAGTACTTC.

The chain links TRBV29-1 to TRBJ2-7; D gene unclear. The CDR3 length is 12 residues. Germline V gene lookup returns CDR1 SQVTM and CDR2 ANQGSEA. V shed 4 bases and J shed 0 bases, with 7 bases lying between them. CDR3 protein: CSVAASSYEQYF. CDR3 DNA sequence: TGCAGCGTTGCAGCTAGCTCCTACGAGCAGTACTTC.

This chain joins TRBV9 and TRBJ2-7, with 8 nucleotides matching TRBD2. Looked up from germline, CDR1 is SGDLS and CDR2 is YYNGEE. Trimming at V came to 5 bases and at J to 5 bases, leaving 9 bases not matched to a gene. The CDR3 is made up of 14 amino acids. CDR3 DNA: TGTGCCAGCAGTTCGGGAGGGGGTACCCACGAGCAGTACTTC. This gives the protein CASSSGGGTHEQYF.

As to this clone: This same CDR3 is encoded by further DNA sequences in the sample. V is TRBV7-9 and J is TRBJ1-5; 7 bases match TRBD1. The CDR3 sequence is 14 residues long. Germline loops: CDR1 SEHNR, CDR2 FQNEAQ (reference sequence). After removal of 1 base from V and 6 bases from J, the junction contained 3 bases not matched to a gene. CDR3 coding DNA: TGTGCCAGCAGCTTAGGACAGGGTGGTCAGCCCCAGCATTTT. Amino acid sequence: CASSLGQGGQPQHF.

The CDR3: CASRYDRNTEAFF. The CDR3 coding sequence is TGTGCCAGCAGGTATGACAGGAACACTGAAGCTTTCTTT. V usage is TRBV7-3 and J usage is TRBJ1-1, with a possible D match to TRBD1 (5 bases). From germline, CDR1 is SGHTA and CDR2 FQGTGA. The V end was cut by 6 bases, the J end by 1 base, with 9 bases between. This CDR3 spans 13 amino acids.

This chain joins TRBV27 and TRBJ1-2; 7 bases are shared with TRBD1. This CDR3 contains 13 residues. Germline V gives CDR1 MNHEY, CDR2 SMNVEV (reference sequence). J gave up 4 bases and V 5 bases, and 4 bases lay outside the gene matches. CDR3 region: CASSRTGAYGYTF. The CDR3 coding sequence is TGTGCCAGCAGTCGTACAGGGGCCTATGGCTACACCTTC.

V gene TRBV6-5 combines with J gene TRBJ1-6; no clear D. The CDR3 spans 14 residues. Trimming pared 5 bases from V and 10 bases from J, leaving 15 bases between. Germline CDR1 is MNHEY and CDR2 is SVGAGI. The CDR3 here is CASSIAGNGSPLHF. The CDR3 bases are TGTGCCAGCAGTATCGCTGGAAACGGGTCACCCCTCCACTTT.